These 20 T cell receptor beta chains were sequenced from one sample in a study of CD8+ T cells in alopecia areata. RNA, once extracted, was reverse transcribed into cDNA for use as the sequencing template. The method was immunoSEQ multiplex PCR; TCRdb's version includes in-frame clones alone and lacks a portion of them. Among roughly 120,000 clones listed, over 60% were seen once. Sequencing input: CD4+ T cells sorted from blood. The receptors were sampled from a human donor in good health.

The J gene is TRBJ1-5, the V gene TRBV30; the D gene is possibly TRBD1 (6 bases). CDR3 length: 15 residues. V lost 0 bases to trimming and J lost 2 bases, with 11 bases between them. Germline values: CDR1 GTSNPN, CDR2 SVGIG (reference sequence). CDR3 sequence reads: CAWSVGGYGNQPQHF. For the CDR3, the DNA is TGTGCCTGGAGTGTAGGGGGGTATGGCAATCAGCCCCAGCATTTT.

In its sample, this clone was seen once. V gene TRBV5-6 combines with J gene TRBJ2-5; tentative D call: TRBD1 (6 bases). The CDR3 spans 14 residues. Germline CDR1 reads SGHDT; CDR2 reads YYEEEE. V was shortened by 1 base and J by 1 base, with 8 bases between the two germline ends. CDR3 DNA: TGTGCCAGCAGCTTGTCAGGGGTCCAAGAGACCCAGTACTTC. It yields the protein CASSLSGVQETQYF.

This rearrangement joins TRBV11-3 to TRBJ2-5, with D perhaps TRBD1 (5 bases). Trimming stripped 1 base from V and 4 bases from J, with 13 bases between. Germline V gene lookup returns CDR1 SGHNT and CDR2 YENEEA. The CDR3 length is 15 residues. The CDR3 region is CASSLGQGESETQYF. The DNA for the CDR3 is TGTGCCAGCAGCTTAGGGCAAGGGGAATCAGAGACCCAGTACTTC.

This clone was detected a few times. This rearrangement joins TRBV4-1 to TRBJ1-6; D is perhaps TRBD1 (6 bases). The germline V gene has CDR1 MGHRA and CDR2 YSYEKL. This CDR3 is built from 15 residues. V was cut by 4 bases and J by 10 bases, with 17 bases left in between. The DNA for the CDR3 is TGCGCCAGCAGCCGGGGGACAACTGACGGATCACCCCTCCACTTT. As protein: CASSRGTTDGSPLHF.

J is TRBJ1-5 and V is TRBV30; D is ambiguous. Germline V gives CDR1 GTSNPN, CDR2 SVGIG (reference sequence). V shed 3 bases and J shed 3 bases, with 9 bases lying between them. This CDR3 has 13 amino acids. The CDR3 bases are TGTGCCTGGAGAACAGACCACAATCAGCCCCAGCATTTT. This gives the protein CAWRTDHNQPQHF.

This clone has a handful of counts. CDR3 nucleotides: TGTGCCAGCAGCGATAGCGGGGGGAAAGAGACCCAGTACTTC. Translated, it gives CASSDSGGKETQYF. The chain joins TRBV7-9 to TRBJ2-5, with TRBD2 identical over 10 bases. The germline V gene has CDR1 SEHNR and CDR2 FQNEAQ (reference sequence). V shed 5 bases and J 3 bases; nucleotides not matched to a gene: 3. The CDR3 covers 14 residues.

The rearrangement uses TRBV7-9 and TRBJ2-7, with 11 bases lining up with TRBD1. CDR1 is SEHNR and CDR2 is FQNEAQ in the germline V gene (reference sequence). CDR3 length: 15 residues. Unmatched junction bases numbered 3, after V lost 2 bases and J lost 3 bases. Here the CDR3 reads CASSLTGTGGYEQYF. DNA for the CDR3: TGTGCCAGCAGCTTAACCGGGACAGGGGGCTACGAGCAGTACTTC.

This chain uses TRBV5-1 with TRBJ2-1, with 9 nucleotides matching TRBD1. This CDR3 is built from 15 residues. Germline-derived CDR1 and CDR2 are SGHRS and YFSETQ. V was clipped by 4 bases and J by 3 bases; unmatched bases: 5. Here the CDR3 reads CASSTGQGLYNEQFF. For the CDR3, the DNA is TGCGCCAGCAGCACAGGACAGGGGCTCTACAATGAGCAGTTCTTC.

The chain recombines TRBV9 with TRBJ2-5; 9 nucleotides agree with TRBD1. The germline V gene has CDR1 SGDLS and CDR2 YYNGEE. This CDR3 is built from 16 residues. V lost 4 bases, J lost 2 bases, and 9 bases stayed unmatched. CDR3 in amino acids: CASSIAPDRGQETQYF. The DNA of the CDR3 is TGTGCCAGCAGCATCGCGCCGGACAGGGGACAAGAGACCCAGTACTTC.

The CDR3 DNA reads as TGTGCCAGCAGTGAAGGGACGGTTAATGAAAAACTGTTTTTT. Translating it yields CASSEGTVNEKLFF. This chain joins TRBV6-5 and TRBJ1-4, with D possibly being TRBD1 (5 bases). There are 14 residues in the CDR3. V was clipped by 5 bases and J by 4 bases, with 11 bases between them. The germline V gene has CDR1 MNHEY and CDR2 SVGAGI.

The chain links TRBV4-3 to TRBJ2-5; tentatively, D is TRBD2 (6 bases). Trimming took 3 bases from V and 5 from J, leaving 16 bases between them. Germline CDR1 is LGHNA and CDR2 is YSLEER. The CDR3 has 15 residues. Here the CDR3 reads CASSHPPAGRETQYF. In DNA form, the CDR3 reads TGCGCCAGCAGCCACCCACCTGCGGGGAGGGAGACCCAGTACTTC.

The chain carries TRBV6-5 and TRBJ2-5; D is unclear. The CDR3 contains 14 residues. Germline V gene sequence: CDR1 MNHEY, CDR2 SVGAGI. Trimming removed 4 bases from V and 2 bases from J, with 11 bases in between. The CDR3 reads CASSSWGKQETQYF. The CDR3 nucleotides are TGTGCCAGCAGTTCCTGGGGTAAACAAGAGACCCAGTACTTC.

This sequence joins TRBV27 and TRBJ2-7, with TRBD1 as a possible D gene (6 bases). The CDR3 consists of 13 residues. Trimming shortened V by 5 bases and J by 7 bases, and 15 bases separated the two germline ends. Per the germline V gene, CDR1 is MNHEY and CDR2 is SMNVEV (reference sequence). The CDR3 loop is CASSPRNRDEQYF. As DNA, the CDR3 is TGTGCCAGCAGTCCTCGAAACAGGGATGAGCAGTACTTC.

The chain joins TRBV30 to TRBJ1-5; 9 bases are shared with TRBD1. CDR1 is GTSNPN and CDR2 is SVGIG in the germline V gene (reference sequence). Trimming took 5 bases from V and 3 from J; bases not matched to a gene: 8. This CDR3 is built from 15 residues. The CDR3 DNA follows: TGTGCCTGGTCTATACAGGGGGCTTCCAATCAGCCCCAGCATTTT. It specifies CAWSIQGASNQPQHF. The whole variable domain, filled in from reference TRBV30 and TRBJ1-5, reads SQTIHQWPATLVQPVGSPLSLECTVEGTSNPNLYWYRQAAGRGLQLLFYSVGIGQISSEVPQNLSASRPQDRQFILSSKKLLLSDSGFYLCAWSIQGASNQPQHFGDGTRLSIL.

This clone was observed at least ten times. V usage is TRBV6-1 and J usage is TRBJ2-1; unclear D gene. Germline loops: CDR1 MNHNS, CDR2 SASEGT. V was shortened by 5 bases and J by 5 bases, with 7 bases between the two germline ends. This CDR3 is 12 amino acids long. CDR3 in amino acids: CASSQRNNEQFF. In DNA form, the CDR3 reads TGTGCCAGCAGTCAGCGCAACAATGAGCAGTTCTTC.

The CDR3 loop reads CASRVAVRQYF. CDR3 in DNA: TGTGCCAGCAGAGTAGCGGTGAGGCAGTACTTC. V is TRBV6-5 and J is TRBJ2-5, with D possibly matching TRBD2 (6 bases). Trimming shortened V by 6 bases and J by 11 bases, and 13 bases separated the two germline ends. The CDR3 is 11 residues long. The germline V gene encodes CDR1 MNHEY and CDR2 SVGAGI.

The J gene is TRBJ1-2, the V gene TRBV6-1; no definite D call. The V end was cut by 3 bases, the J end by 3 bases, with 14 bases between. In germline, CDR1 is MNHNS, CDR2 SASEGT. The CDR3 has 15 residues. The CDR3 sequence is CASSDRSENYYGYTF. The CDR3 nucleotides are TGTGCCAGCAGTGACCGGTCAGAGAATTACTATGGCTACACCTTC.

CDR3 sequence (DNA): TGCGCCAGCAGCTTGTTACCTTCCCTCAGCGATGAGCAGTTCTTC. Translating it yields CASSLLPSLSDEQFF. This chain connects TRBV5-1 to TRBJ2-1; D gene ambiguous. V was trimmed by 1 base and J by 8 bases, leaving 16 bases between them. Germline V CDR1 and CDR2: SGHRS, YFSETQ. The CDR3 is 15 amino acids.

J is TRBJ2-7 and V is TRBV10-1; either TRBD1 or TRBD2 may fit D (5 bases each). The ends were cut back, 3 bases at V and 5 bases at J, with 14 bases in the middle. This CDR3 is 14 amino acids long. Germline CDR1 and CDR2: WNHNN and SYGVQD (reference sequence). CDR3 in amino acids: CASSEGTASDEQYF. DNA of the CDR3: TGCGCCAGCAGTGAAGGGACGGCCTCGGACGAGCAGTACTTC.

This chain links TRBV11-2 with TRBJ1-2; 7 positions agree with TRBD1. The CDR3 contains 16 residues. Germline CDR1 is SGHAT and CDR2 is FQNNGV. V lost 0 bases to trimming and J lost 4 bases; unmatched junction nucleotides: 8. The CDR3 nucleotides are TGTGCCAGCAGCTTAGAGCCCCGGGACAGTCGCTATGGCTACACCTTC. Translating gives CASSLEPRDSRYGYTF.